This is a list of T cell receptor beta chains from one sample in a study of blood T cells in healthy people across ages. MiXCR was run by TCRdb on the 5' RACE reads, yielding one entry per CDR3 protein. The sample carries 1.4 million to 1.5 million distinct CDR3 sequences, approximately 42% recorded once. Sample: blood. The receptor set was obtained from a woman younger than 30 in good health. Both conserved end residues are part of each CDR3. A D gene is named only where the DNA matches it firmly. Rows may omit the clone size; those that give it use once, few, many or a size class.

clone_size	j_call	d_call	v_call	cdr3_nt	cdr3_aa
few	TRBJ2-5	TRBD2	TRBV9	TGTGCCAGCAGCGCTACTAGCGAATATTCACCTACCCAGTACTTC	CASSATSEYSPTQYF
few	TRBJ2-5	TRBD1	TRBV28	TGTGCCAGCAGTTTCCCTGGGACAGGGGAATATTCCCCTCCTGGGGAGACCCAGTACTTC	CASSFPGTGEYSPPGETQYF
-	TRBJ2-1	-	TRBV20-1	TGCAGTGCCGCGATGGGTGCGGGCTCCTACAATGAGCAGTTCTTC	CSAAMGAGSYNEQFF
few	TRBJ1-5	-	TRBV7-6	TGTGCCAGCAGCTTAGGCGCAGGCTCGAAGTTACAGCCCCAGCATTTT	CASSLGAGSKLQPQHF
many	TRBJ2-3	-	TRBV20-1	TGCAGTGCTAGAGATCGGGTGCGAGATACGCAGTATTTT	CSARDRVRDTQYF
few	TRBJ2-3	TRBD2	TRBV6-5	TGTGCCAGCAGTTATTTCCCGATAGCGGGAAGTTCAGATACGCAGTATTTT	CASSYFPIAGSSDTQYF
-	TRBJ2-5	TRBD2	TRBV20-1	TGCAGTGCTATAAGCACTAGCGGCGGGGTCAATGAGCAGTACTTC	CSAISTSGGVNEQYF
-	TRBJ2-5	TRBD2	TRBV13	TGTGCCAGCAGCCGATTTACTAGCGGGGGCCAAGAGACCCAGTACTTC	CASSRFTSGGQETQYF
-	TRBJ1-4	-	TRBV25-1	TGTGCCAGCGGCACTCCAGCGGGGGCCTATGAAAAACTGTTTTTT	CASGTPAGAYEKLFF
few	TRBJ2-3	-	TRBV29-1	TGCAGTTATAGAGGACATACTAGCACAGATACGCAGTATTTT	CSYRGHTSTDTQYF
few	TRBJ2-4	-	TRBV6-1	TGTGCCAGCAGTGAGATCAGTCAGTACTTC	CASSEISQYF
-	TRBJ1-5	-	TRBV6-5	TGTGCCAGCAGTTACTCTCGTTTGGGACCCCAGCATTTT	CASSYSRLGPQHF
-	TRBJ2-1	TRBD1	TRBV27	TGTGCCAGCAGTTTACCGGGACAGGGATACAATGAGCAGTTCTTC	CASSLPGQGYNEQFF
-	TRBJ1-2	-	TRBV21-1	TGTGCCAGCAGCGGTGGACCGCGCGGCGGTGGCTACACCTTC	CASSGGPRGGGYTF
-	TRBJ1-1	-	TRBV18	TGTGCCAGCTCAGCCGGGACCGCCAGTTCGGCTTTCTTT	CASSAGTASSAFF
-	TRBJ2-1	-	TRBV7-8	TGTGCCAGCAGCTTATGGTCCGTAAACGATGAGCAGTTCTTC	CASSLWSVNDEQFF
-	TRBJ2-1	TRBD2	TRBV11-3	TGTGCCAGCAGCTTAGACGGGGGCGCGGGCGGGAGGGCCTACAATGAGCAGTTCTTC	CASSLDGGAGGRAYNEQFF
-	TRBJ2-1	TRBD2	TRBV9	TGTGCCAGCAGCCCCCGTCCTAGCGGGGTCTGGGGGGAGCAGTTCTTC	CASSPRPSGVWGEQFF
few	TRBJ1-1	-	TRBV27	TGTGCCAGCAGGAGGGGCTCCGGGAACACTGAAGCTTTCTTT	CASRRGSGNTEAFF
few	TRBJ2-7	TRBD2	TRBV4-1	TGCGCCAGCAGCCAAGTTGTGACTAGCGGGGGGACCTCCTACGAGCAGTACTTC	CASSQVVTSGGTSYEQYF
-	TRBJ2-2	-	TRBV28	TGTGCCAGCAGTTTATTCCCGGGTTCGAACACCGGGGAGCTGTTTTTT	CASSLFPGSNTGELFF
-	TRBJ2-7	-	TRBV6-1	TGTGCCAGCAGTGAAGCGCCCCCCCAAACTTGGGGCGAGCAGTACTTC	CASSEAPPQTWGEQYF
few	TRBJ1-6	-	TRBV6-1	TGTGCCAGCGGTGGGGCGCGGAATTCACCCCTCCACTTT	CASGGARNSPLHF
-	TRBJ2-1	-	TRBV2	TGTGCCAGCGGCCGGGACGAATACAATGAGCAGTTCTTC	CASGRDEYNEQFF
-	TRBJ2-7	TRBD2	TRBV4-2	TGTGCCAGCAGCCAAGATTCCTCTAGCGGGGGTCGGTACGAGCAGTACTTC	CASSQDSSSGGRYEQYF
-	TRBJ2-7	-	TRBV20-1	TGCAGTGCCAGACCGGACAGCCACTACGAGCAGTACTTC	CSARPDSHYEQYF
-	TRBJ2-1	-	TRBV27	TGTGCCAGCGGATGGGCAGGAACGAGCAATGAGCAGTTCTTC	CASGWAGTSNEQFF
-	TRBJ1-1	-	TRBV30	TGTGCCTGGAGGAAGGGGGGCACTGAAGCTTTCTTT	CAWRKGGTEAFF
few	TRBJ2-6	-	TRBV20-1	TGCAGTGCTAGAGATTGGTCTGGGGCCAACGTCCTGACTTTC	CSARDWSGANVLTF
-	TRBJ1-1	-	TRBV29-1	TGCAGCGTTTTACAGGGCCCTGAAGCTTTCTTT	CSVLQGPEAFF
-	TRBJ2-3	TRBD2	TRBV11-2	TGTGCCAGCAATGAGTGGGGCGGGAGTGATACGCAGTATTTT	CASNEWGGSDTQYF
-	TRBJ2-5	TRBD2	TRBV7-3	TGTGCCAGCAGCTTGGCAGCTAGCGGGGGCCAAGAGACCCAGTACTTC	CASSLAASGGQETQYF
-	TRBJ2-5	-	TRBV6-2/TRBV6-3	TGTGCCAGCAGTTATCGGACTCGGAGGACTGAGACCCAGTACTTC	CASSYRTRRTETQYF
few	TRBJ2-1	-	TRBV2	TGTGCCAGCACCTCGGGATATAGCTCCTACAATGAGCAGTTCTTC	CASTSGYSSYNEQFF
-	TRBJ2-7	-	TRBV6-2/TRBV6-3	TGTGCCAGCAGTCGCGAGGAGGGGGCTACCTACGAGCAGTATTTC	CASSREEGATYEQYF
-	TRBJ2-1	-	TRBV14	TGTGCCAGCAGCCTCCAGGCGCCAAACTACAATGAGCAGTTCTTC	CASSLQAPNYNEQFF
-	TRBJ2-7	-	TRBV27	TGTGCCAGCAGTTTGCCTCCCGGCGCCCAGTACTTC	CASSLPPGAQYF
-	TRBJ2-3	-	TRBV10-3	TGTGCCGTCAGTGATGACGGGGGAAGCACAGATACGCAGTATTTT	CAVSDDGGSTDTQYF
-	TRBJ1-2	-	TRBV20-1	TGCAGTGCTTTAGACGGGCTAGGGAGCGGCTACACCTTC	CSALDGLGSGYTF
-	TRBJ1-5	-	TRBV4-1	TGCGCCAGCAGCCAAGTAGAGGGGGGCAATCAGCCCCAGCATTTT	CASSQVEGGNQPQHF
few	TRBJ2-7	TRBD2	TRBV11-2	TGTGCCAGCAGCACCCGACTAGCGCACTCCTACGAGCAGTACTTC	CASSTRLAHSYEQYF
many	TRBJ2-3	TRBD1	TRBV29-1	TGCAGCGTGGGGGACAGCACTAATACGCAGTATTTT	CSVGDSTNTQYF
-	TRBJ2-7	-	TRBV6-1	TGTGCCAGCGCTGTCTCCGGCGAGCAGTACTTC	CASAVSGEQYF
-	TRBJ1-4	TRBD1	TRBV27	TGTGCCAGCAGTTTAGTCAGGGGGCAGGAAAAACTGTTTTTT	CASSLVRGQEKLFF
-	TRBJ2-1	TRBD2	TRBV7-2	TGTGCCAGCAGCTTAGCGGGAGGGATTACCTACAATGAGCAGTTCTTC	CASSLAGGITYNEQFF
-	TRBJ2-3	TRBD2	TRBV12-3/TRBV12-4	TGTGCCAGCAGTTATACTAGCGGGGGCCCCACAAATACGCAGTATTTT	CASSYTSGGPTNTQYF
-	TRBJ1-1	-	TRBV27	TGTGCCAGCAGTTTATCGGCGCTTGGACAGCTCATGAACACTGAAGCTTTCTTT	CASSLSALGQLMNTEAFF
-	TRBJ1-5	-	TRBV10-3	TGTGCCATCAGCGGGGGGAAGAGCAATCAGCCCCAGCATTTT	CAISGGKSNQPQHF
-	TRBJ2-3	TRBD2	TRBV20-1	TGCAGTGCTAGGGGGACTAGCGAATCCACAGATACGCAGTATTTT	CSARGTSESTDTQYF
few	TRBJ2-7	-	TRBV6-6	TGTGCCAGCAGTTTTCCTTCAGATTCCTACGAGCAGTACTTC	CASSFPSDSYEQYF